A single sample gave rise to the 7 T cell receptor beta chains below, sequenced in a study of cytomegalovirus exposure and HLA in healthy donors. The PCR contained 60 Vbeta and 13 Jbeta primers. Using immunoSEQ multiplex PCR, the repertoire was profiled, and TCRdb retains in-frame clones only, with some absent. The sample shows 150,000 to 200,000 clones, 60% to 80% of them seen only once. Sequences were obtained from PBMCs. The receptors shown here come from a woman between 50 and 59 years old in good health and CMV-seropositive.

DNA of the CDR3: TGTGCCAGCAGCTCGGGAGGGGGAGTTAGTCAGCCCCAGCATTTT. As protein: CASSSGGGVSQPQHF. The chain is built from TRBV5-6 and TRBJ1-5; the D gene is possibly TRBD1 (6 bases). V was clipped by 3 bases and J by 6 bases, with 16 bases between them. The CDR3 sequence is 15 residues long. CDR1 and CDR2 from the germline V gene are SGHDT and YYEEEE.

The chain links TRBV27 to TRBJ1-3; 7 bases fit TRBD1. J gave up 4 bases and V 5 bases, and 11 bases lay outside the gene matches. The CDR3 is made up of 16 amino acids. Germline values: CDR1 MNHEY, CDR2 SMNVEV (reference sequence). CDR3 in amino acids: CASSPNTGVSGNTIYF. CDR3 sequence (DNA): TGTGCCAGCAGTCCCAATACAGGGGTTTCAGGAAACACCATATATTTT.

The rearrangement joins TRBV11-3 to TRBJ2-3; D not certain. Germline values: CDR1 SGHNT, CDR2 YENEEA. The CDR3 length is 14 residues. Trimming removed 1 base from V and 0 bases from J, with 5 bases in between. The CDR3 region has the DNA TGTGCCAGCAGCTTAGCTAGTAGCACAGATACGCAGTATTTT. Amino acids: CASSLASSTDTQYF.

Only a few counts were recorded for this clone. The rearrangement uses TRBV29-1 and TRBJ2-3; 9 positions agree with TRBD2. Germline trimming cut 7 bases from V and 2 bases from J; bases unmatched to any gene: 16. Germline CDR1 and CDR2: SQVTM and ANQGSEA. This CDR3 region has 17 residues. The CDR3 nucleotides read TGCAGCGCCACGACAGGCACCCCTAGCGGGGCCACAGATACGCAGTATTTT. Translation: CSATTGTPSGATDTQYF.

This chain uses TRBV6-6 with TRBJ2-3, with D perhaps matching TRBD2 (6 bases). V was shortened by 2 bases and J by 4 bases, with 10 bases between the two germline ends. The germline V gene has CDR1 MNHNY and CDR2 SVGAGI (reference sequence). This CDR3 spans 14 amino acids. DNA for the CDR3: TGTGCCAGCAGTTACGGGGGGACCCCAGATACGCAGTATTTT. Translation: CASSYGGTPDTQYF.

The chain joins TRBV7-8 to TRBJ2-2; D not certain. V dropped 1 base and J dropped 0 bases, with 9 bases sitting between them. The germline gives CDR1 SGHVS, CDR2 FQNEAQ. The CDR3 is 16 amino acids. The CDR3 spells CASSLVEFANTGELFF. CDR3 DNA sequence: TGTGCCAGCAGCTTAGTAGAGTTCGCGAACACCGGGGAGCTGTTTTTT. The full variable domain, its missing parts supplied by reference TRBV7-8 and TRBJ2-2, is GAGVSQSPRYKVAKRGQDVALRCDPISGHVSLFWYQQALGQGPEFLTYFQNEAQLDKSGLPSDRFFAERPEGSVSTLKIQRTQQEDSAVYLCASSLVEFANTGELFFGEGSRLTVL.

The V call is TRBV5-4, the J call TRBJ1-1, with no clear D. Germline V lookup: CDR1 SGHNT, CDR2 YYREEE (reference sequence). This CDR3 spans 14 amino acids. V lost 5 bases, J lost 4 bases, and 15 bases lay in between. CDR3: CASSLSGRSTEAFF. CDR3 nucleotide sequence: TGTGCCAGCAGTTTAAGCGGTAGGAGCACTGAAGCTTTCTTT.